This T cell receptor (beta chain) emerged from a study of blood T cell repertoires in COVID-19. Study-level information: Specimens from acute and convalescent COVID-19 originated in the United States, Italy and Spain. T cells, B-cell-depleted T cells, or PBMCs supplied cDNA or gDNA.

This clone appeared a few times. Source study methods: Estimates of nucleated cell counts were drawn from the amplification of reference gene primers. The method was immunoSEQ multiplex PCR; TCRdb's version includes in-frame clones alone and lacks a portion of them. The D gene and trimming were derived from the DNA, and the V and J assignments and clone size from that table. The sample comprises 130,000 to 150,000 clones, 60% to 85% of which are singletons, and about 1.8% rests with the top ten. CDR1 and CDR2 (germline): SGHVS, FQNEAQ. V shed 3 bases and J 4 bases; nucleotides not matched to a gene: 2. This CDR3 has 15 amino acids.

The chain links TRBV7-8 to TRBJ2-7; 14 bases are a match to TRBD2. This TCR derives from a woman aged 55-70 years with acute or convalescent COVID-19. Sequencing used peripheral blood. CDR3 residues: CASSLGTSGSYEQYF. The CDR3 region has the DNA TGTGCCAGCAGCTTGGGGACTAGCGGGAGTTACGAGCAGTACTTC.